The source of this T cell receptor (beta chain) is a study of blood T cell repertoires in COVID-19. Study details: Specimens from acute and convalescent COVID-19 originated in the United States, Italy and Spain.

The J segment lost 7 bases and the V segment lost 10 bases, leaving 10 bases of the junction unmatched. This CDR3 has 14 amino acids. Germline CDR1 SGHTA, CDR2 FQGTGA. In the original processing: By means of reference gene primer amplification, nucleated cell counts were estimated. This table comes from immunoSEQ multiplex PCR, and its TCRdb copy is limited to in-frame clones, with some not included. V and J calls and clone size are copied from that table; D and trimming were computed from the DNA. The sample lists over 150,000 clones, more than 85% seen once, with roughly 2.5% in the top ten. Sample: peripheral blood. This TCR was sampled from a woman of 80 years or more with COVID-19, enrolled during active disease. V is TRBV7-3 and J is TRBJ2-1, with TRBD2 matching over 10 bases. CDR3 DNA: TGTGCCACCAAAGTCTCTAGCGGGAGTAATGAGCAGTTCTTC. Protein product: CATKVSSGSNEQFF.